This is a list of T cell receptor beta chains from one sample in a study of glioma-infiltrating T cells. TCRdb analysed the multiplex PCR reads with MiXCR anew, one entry per CDR3 protein. The sample gives tens of thousands of distinct CDR3 sequences, under 30% of which show up once; roughly 6.7% is in the top ten. Sequenced input: glioma tissue, nonneoplastic brain tissue, or PBMCs (not recorded which). Receptor source: a human donor with low-grade glioma or glioblastoma, undergoing nonglioma brain surgery, or in good health (not recorded which). The CDR3 runs from the conserved cysteine through the conserved F or W. The D gene is left open where the match is weak. Rows give clone size only sometimes, using once, few, many, or a class for an expanded clone.

v_call: TRBV7-2; d_call: -; j_call: TRBJ1-3; clone_size: -; cdr3_aa: CASSPVGGNSGNTIYF; cdr3_nt: TGTGCCAGCAGCCCTGTAGGGGGGAACTCTGGAAACACCATATATTTT
v_call: TRBV4-2; d_call: TRBD2; j_call: TRBJ2-2; clone_size: once; cdr3_aa: CASSQDEARGGLFF; cdr3_nt: TGTGCCAGCAGCCAAGATGAAGCGCGCGGGGGGCTGTTTTTT
v_call: TRBV5-4; d_call: -; j_call: TRBJ1-1; clone_size: many; cdr3_aa: CASSLRSENTEAFF; cdr3_nt: TGTGCCAGCAGCTTGCGGTCCGAGAACACTGAAGCTTTCTTT
v_call: TRBV10-3; d_call: TRBD2; j_call: TRBJ2-5; clone_size: once; cdr3_aa: CAISEGLAGEVTQYF; cdr3_nt: TGTGCCATCAGTGAGGGACTAGCGGGAGAGGTGACCCAGTACTTC
v_call: TRBV11-1; d_call: -; j_call: TRBJ1-1; clone_size: few; cdr3_aa: CASSFPGVATEAFF; cdr3_nt: TGTGCCAGCAGCTTCCCAGGGGTGGCCACTGAAGCTTTCTTT
v_call: TRBV25-1; d_call: -; j_call: TRBJ1-3; clone_size: many; cdr3_aa: CASSAPMGGLNAGTIYF; cdr3_nt: TGTGCCAGCAGTGCTCCTATGGGGGGCCTCAACGCCGGCACCATATATTTT
v_call: TRBV20-1; d_call: TRBD1; j_call: TRBJ1-5; clone_size: -; cdr3_aa: CSAIRQGAQPQHF; cdr3_nt: TGCAGTGCGATAAGACAGGGGGCTCAGCCCCAGCATTTT
v_call: TRBV6-1; d_call: -; j_call: TRBJ2-3; clone_size: many; cdr3_aa: CASSYGDKRTDTQYF; cdr3_nt: TGTGCCAGCAGTTACGGGGACAAAAGGACAGATACGCAGTATTTT
v_call: TRBV6-1; d_call: -; j_call: TRBJ1-2; clone_size: many; cdr3_aa: CASSHRTDYGYTF; cdr3_nt: TGTGCCAGCAGCCACCGGACAGACTATGGCTACACCTTC
v_call: TRBV10-3; d_call: TRBD1; j_call: TRBJ2-5; clone_size: -; cdr3_aa: CASGTGEETQYF; cdr3_nt: TGTGCCTCCGGGACAGGGGAAGAGACCCAGTACTTC
v_call: TRBV7-9; d_call: -; j_call: TRBJ2-5; clone_size: few; cdr3_aa: CASSQMGVSETQYF; cdr3_nt: TGTGCCAGCAGCCAGATGGGGGTATCAGAGACCCAGTACTTC
v_call: TRBV7-9; d_call: TRBD1; j_call: TRBJ1-4; clone_size: -; cdr3_aa: CASSLATTTGLVATNEKLFF; cdr3_nt: TGTGCCAGCAGCTTAGCCACCACGACAGGGTTGGTCGCAACTAATGAAAAACTGTTTTTT
v_call: TRBV18; d_call: -; j_call: TRBJ2-1; clone_size: many; cdr3_aa: CASSPGDEQFF; cdr3_nt: TGTGCCAGCTCACCAGGGGATGAGCAGTTCTTC
v_call: TRBV25-1; d_call: -; j_call: TRBJ1-2; clone_size: -; cdr3_aa: CASSGHYRNGYTF; cdr3_nt: TGTGCTAGCAGTGGCCATTACAGGAATGGCTACACCTTC
v_call: TRBV7-2; d_call: -; j_call: TRBJ1-4; clone_size: many; cdr3_aa: CASSFTDRPREKLFF; cdr3_nt: TGTGCCAGCAGCTTCACGGACAGACCCCGTGAAAAACTGTTTTTT
v_call: TRBV6-1; d_call: -; j_call: TRBJ1-5; clone_size: many; cdr3_aa: CASSRQLSNQPQHF; cdr3_nt: TGTGCCAGCAGCAGACAGCTTAGCAATCAGCCCCAGCATTTT
v_call: TRBV20-1; d_call: TRBD1; j_call: TRBJ2-5; clone_size: -; cdr3_aa: CSARDWDRLSETQYF; cdr3_nt: TGCAGTGCTAGAGATTGGGACAGGCTTTCAGAGACCCAGTACTTC
v_call: TRBV4-1; d_call: -; j_call: TRBJ2-1; clone_size: many; cdr3_aa: CASSQDRPGNEQFF; cdr3_nt: TGCGCCAGCAGCCAAGACCGGCCGGGGAATGAGCAGTTCTTC
v_call: TRBV4-1; d_call: -; j_call: TRBJ2-7; clone_size: many; cdr3_aa: CASSTEGDEQYF; cdr3_nt: TGCGCCAGCAGCACAGAAGGAGACGAGCAGTACTTC
v_call: TRBV14; d_call: TRBD1; j_call: TRBJ2-2; clone_size: once; cdr3_aa: CASSRWTGTNTGELFF; cdr3_nt: TGTGCCAGCAGCCGGTGGACAGGGACGAACACCGGGGAGCTGTTTTTT
v_call: TRBV7-7; d_call: TRBD2; j_call: TRBJ2-3; clone_size: many; cdr3_aa: CASSRSSGVGTDTQYF; cdr3_nt: TGTGCCAGCAGCCGATCTAGCGGGGTAGGCACAGATACGCAGTATTTT
v_call: TRBV18; d_call: -; j_call: TRBJ2-5; clone_size: few; cdr3_aa: CASSPQTGHQETQYF; cdr3_nt: TGTGCCAGCTCACCACAAACAGGCCACCAAGAGACCCAGTACTTC
v_call: TRBV10-2; d_call: TRBD2; j_call: TRBJ2-7; clone_size: -; cdr3_aa: CASSESLAGVGEQYF; cdr3_nt: TGCGCCAGCAGTGAGTCACTAGCGGGAGTTGGCGAGCAGTACTTC
v_call: TRBV30; d_call: -; j_call: TRBJ1-3; clone_size: -; cdr3_aa: CASKLRSGNTIYF; cdr3_nt: TGTGCCAGTAAGCTGAGGTCTGGAAACACCATATATTTT
v_call: TRBV20-1; d_call: -; j_call: TRBJ1-5; clone_size: many; cdr3_aa: CSAKPDSHQPQHF; cdr3_nt: TGCAGTGCTAAACCAGACAGCCATCAGCCCCAGCATTTT
v_call: TRBV19; d_call: TRBD2; j_call: TRBJ2-3; clone_size: many; cdr3_aa: CASSEGSSGRAGRKYF; cdr3_nt: TGTGCCAGTAGTGAGGGCTCTAGCGGGAGGGCCGGGAGGAAATATTTT
v_call: TRBV5-1; d_call: -; j_call: TRBJ2-1; clone_size: many; cdr3_aa: CASSLDNEQFF; cdr3_nt: TGCGCCAGCAGCTTGGATAATGAGCAGTTCTTC
v_call: TRBV5-4; d_call: -; j_call: TRBJ2-1; clone_size: -; cdr3_aa: CASSAGTASYNEQFF; cdr3_nt: TGTGCCAGCAGCGCCGGGACTGCCTCCTACAATGAGCAGTTCTTC
v_call: TRBV18; d_call: -; j_call: TRBJ1-1; clone_size: many; cdr3_aa: CASSPQGPTLNTEAFF; cdr3_nt: TGTGCCAGCTCACCACAGGGGCCAACCTTGAACACTGAAGCTTTCTTT
v_call: TRBV7-2; d_call: -; j_call: TRBJ2-5; clone_size: many; cdr3_aa: CASSFAIERETQYF; cdr3_nt: TGTGCCAGCAGCTTCGCGATAGAGAGGGAGACCCAGTACTTC
v_call: TRBV29-1; d_call: TRBD2; j_call: TRBJ2-3; clone_size: -; cdr3_aa: CSVEDRGSGFTDTQYF; cdr3_nt: TGCAGCGTTGAAGATCGAGGTAGCGGGTTCACAGATACGCAGTATTTT
v_call: TRBV6-6; d_call: -; j_call: TRBJ1-2; clone_size: many; cdr3_aa: CASSTRQTNYGYTF; cdr3_nt: TGTGCCAGCAGTACTCGACAAACTAACTATGGCTACACCTTC
v_call: TRBV5-1; d_call: -; j_call: TRBJ1-6; clone_size: many; cdr3_aa: CASSLDVNSPLHF; cdr3_nt: TGCGCCAGCAGCTTGGACGTGAACTCACCCCTCCACTTT
v_call: TRBV7-9; d_call: TRBD2; j_call: TRBJ2-1; clone_size: -; cdr3_aa: CASSLERGRGRNEQFF; cdr3_nt: TGTGCCAGCAGCTTAGAACGCGGGAGAGGGAGGAATGAGCAGTTCTTC
v_call: TRBV14; d_call: -; j_call: TRBJ1-2; clone_size: many; cdr3_aa: CASSQLSENYGYTF; cdr3_nt: TGTGCCAGCAGCCAATTGAGTGAGAACTATGGCTACACCTTC
v_call: TRBV7-9; d_call: -; j_call: TRBJ2-5; clone_size: few; cdr3_aa: CASSLGVEETQYF; cdr3_nt: TGTGCCAGCAGCTTAGGGGTAGAAGAGACCCAGTACTTC
v_call: TRBV2; d_call: -; j_call: TRBJ1-1; clone_size: many; cdr3_aa: CASRPQDSPNTEAFF; cdr3_nt: TGTGCCAGCAGACCCCAGGACAGCCCTAACACTGAAGCTTTCTTT
v_call: TRBV19; d_call: TRBD1; j_call: TRBJ1-2; clone_size: -; cdr3_aa: CATKQGAGRANYGYTF; cdr3_nt: TGTGCCACAAAACAGGGGGCAGGCCGAGCTAACTATGGCTACACCTTC
v_call: TRBV5-4; d_call: TRBD2; j_call: TRBJ2-3; clone_size: few; cdr3_aa: CASSLGSSGTSTDTQYF; cdr3_nt: TGTGCCAGCAGCTTAGGTTCTAGCGGGACAAGCACAGATACGCAGTATTTT
v_call: TRBV7-2; d_call: -; j_call: TRBJ1-6; clone_size: many; cdr3_aa: CASSLGSAGGNSPLHF; cdr3_nt: TGTGCCAGCAGCTTAGGATCGGCGGGGGGAAATTCACCCCTCCACTTT
v_call: TRBV10-1; d_call: TRBD1; j_call: TRBJ2-7; clone_size: -; cdr3_aa: CASSGTGSPYEQYF; cdr3_nt: TGCGCCAGCAGTGGGACAGGGAGCCCCTACGAGCAGTACTTC
v_call: TRBV7-9; d_call: -; j_call: TRBJ2-7; clone_size: many; cdr3_aa: CASSLGEGDEQYF; cdr3_nt: TGTGCCAGCAGCTTAGGAGAAGGCGACGAGCAGTACTTC
v_call: TRBV7-6; d_call: -; j_call: TRBJ2-1; clone_size: once; cdr3_aa: CASSYAGYEQLF; cdr3_nt: TGTGCCAGCAGCTACGCCGGCTATGAGCAGCTCTTC
v_call: TRBV27; d_call: -; j_call: TRBJ1-6; clone_size: many; cdr3_aa: CASRSRKEDRLNSPLHF; cdr3_nt: TGTGCCAGCCGATCACGAAAAGAAGACAGGTTAAATTCACCCCTCCACTTT
v_call: TRBV7-6; d_call: -; j_call: TRBJ2-3; clone_size: many; cdr3_aa: CASSPILANTQYF; cdr3_nt: TGTGCCAGCAGCCCTATACTGGCTAATACGCAGTATTTT
v_call: TRBV5-6; d_call: TRBD2; j_call: TRBJ2-1; clone_size: -; cdr3_aa: CASSFPATSRYNEQFF; cdr3_nt: TGTGCCAGCAGCTTTCCAGCGACTAGCAGGTACAATGAGCAGTTCTTC
v_call: TRBV12-3/TRBV12-4; d_call: -; j_call: TRBJ1-2; clone_size: many; cdr3_aa: CASSPQDNYGYTF; cdr3_nt: TGTGCCAGCAGCCCTCAGGATAACTATGGCTACACCTTC
v_call: TRBV12-3/TRBV12-4; d_call: -; j_call: TRBJ2-6; clone_size: -; cdr3_aa: CASSSSGRGTGANVLTF; cdr3_nt: TGTGCCAGCAGTTCGTCTGGAAGGGGGACTGGGGCCAACGTCCTGACTTTC
v_call: TRBV29-1; d_call: TRBD1; j_call: TRBJ2-1; clone_size: many; cdr3_aa: CSVALGQGMSEQFF; cdr3_nt: TGCAGCGTCGCCTTGGGACAGGGAATGAGTGAGCAGTTCTTC
v_call: TRBV6-1; d_call: -; j_call: TRBJ1-2; clone_size: many; cdr3_aa: CASTLRGVRNGYTF; cdr3_nt: TGTGCCAGCACCCTAAGGGGGGTTCGAAATGGCTACACCTTC
v_call: TRBV27; d_call: -; j_call: TRBJ1-1; clone_size: many; cdr3_aa: CATRGTFGAAISNTEAFF; cdr3_nt: TGTGCCACCCGAGGGACCTTCGGGGCCGCAATTTCGAACACTGAAGCTTTCTTT
v_call: TRBV29-1; d_call: -; j_call: TRBJ2-5; clone_size: few; cdr3_aa: CSVGSQWETQYF; cdr3_nt: TGCAGCGTCGGGTCTCAATGGGAGACCCAGTACTTC